Listed below are T cell receptor beta chains from one sample, sequenced in a study of regulatory T cells in long-lasting Graves disease. TCRdb called the multiplex PCR reads again in MiXCR, with one record for every CDR3 protein. Of hundreds of thousands of distinct CDR3 sequences listed, 21% are singletons. The sequencing used peripheral blood mononuclear cells (PBMCs), collected when the disease was refractory, from a patient treated with antithyroid drugs. The receptors stem from a female donor with Graves disease. Each CDR3 is given with its conserved first and last residue. D genes are given only for firm matches. Clone size is not always given. Where it is, it says once, few, many or a class for expanded clones.

j_call,v_call,clone_size,d_call,cdr3_aa,cdr3_nt
TRBJ2-7,TRBV29-1,few,TRBD1,CSVGPGQGVYEQYF,TGCAGCGTTGGTCCGGGACAGGGGGTCTACGAGCAGTACTTC
TRBJ1-3,TRBV19,few,NA,CASTIDSSGNTIYF,TGTGCCAGTACTATCGACAGCTCTGGAAACACCATATATTTT
TRBJ2-7,TRBV18,NA,NA,CASSITGEGTYEQYF,TGTGCCAGCTCCATCACGGGAGAGGGGACCTACGAGCAGTACTTC
TRBJ1-2,TRBV27,many,NA,CASSEKGYGYTF,TGTGCCAGCAGTGAGAAGGGCTATGGCTACACCTTC
TRBJ2-5,TRBV18,many,NA,CASSPPRDQETQYF,TGTGCCAGCTCACCACCCAGGGACCAAGAGACCCAGTACTTC
TRBJ2-7,TRBV2,many,NA,CASRSPGPTHEQYF,TGTGCCAGCAGGTCTCCGGGACCGACCCACGAGCAGTACTTC
TRBJ2-7,TRBV2,few,NA,CASSLGLGVYEQYF,TGTGCCAGCAGCCTAGGGCTGGGGGTCTACGAGCAGTACTTC
TRBJ2-1,TRBV6-2/TRBV6-3,NA,NA,CASSYSFLLSYNEQFF,TGTGCCAGCAGTTATAGCTTCCTGTTGTCCTACAATGAGCAGTTCTTC
TRBJ2-7,TRBV9,few,TRBD2,CASSVLAGGGEQYF,TGTGCCAGCAGCGTACTAGCGGGAGGGGGCGAGCAGTACTTC
TRBJ2-7,TRBV5-1,few,NA,CASSLELAVEQYF,TGCGCCAGCAGCTTGGAATTAGCGGTTGAGCAGTACTTC
TRBJ2-7,TRBV12-3/TRBV12-4,many,NA,CASSWLYEQYF,TGTGCCAGCAGTTGGCTTTACGAGCAGTACTTC
TRBJ2-6,TRBV7-2,few,NA,CASSFPLEGADGANVLTF,TGTGCCAGCAGCTTCCCCTTGGAGGGGGCGGACGGGGCCAACGTCCTGACTTTC
TRBJ2-5,TRBV6-1,many,TRBD1,CASSRDRGRQETQYF,TGTGCCAGCAGTCGGGACAGGGGTAGGCAAGAGACCCAGTACTTC
TRBJ1-5,TRBV28,few,NA,CASIAVGQPQHF,TGTGCCAGCATCGCAGTCGGTCAGCCCCAGCATTTT
TRBJ1-2,TRBV28,NA,NA,CASSIIRGELTYGYTF,TGTGCCAGCAGTATAATCAGGGGTGAACTAACTTATGGCTACACCTTC
TRBJ2-7,TRBV12-3/TRBV12-4,many,TRBD2,CASSFDSGVYEQYF,TGTGCCAGCAGTTTTGATAGCGGGGTCTACGAGCAGTACTTC
TRBJ1-5,TRBV6-1,many,NA,CASGRGNQPQHF,TGTGCCAGCGGCCGGGGCAATCAGCCCCAGCATTTT
TRBJ2-2,TRBV6-1,few,NA,CASSEFDSSNTGELFF,TGTGCCAGCAGTGAATTTGACAGCTCGAACACCGGGGAGCTGTTTTTT
TRBJ2-7,TRBV27,many,NA,CASSLGPTYEQYF,TGTGCCAGCAGTCTCGGACCTACCTACGAGCAGTACTTC
TRBJ1-1,TRBV9,NA,NA,CASTPLGPLNTEAFF,TGTGCCAGCACCCCCCTGGGACCCTTGAACACTGAAGCTTTCTTT
TRBJ2-7,TRBV27,many,TRBD2,CASSATREGEQYF,TGTGCCAGCAGTGCAACTAGGGAGGGGGAGCAGTACTTC
TRBJ2-7,TRBV7-9,few,NA,CASSTSGQLTYEQYF,TGTGCCAGCAGCACGAGCGGGCAGCTGACCTACGAGCAGTACTTC
TRBJ2-7,TRBV15,few,NA,CATTPGNRAEQYF,TGTGCCACCACCCCCGGCAACAGAGCCGAGCAGTACTTC
TRBJ2-5,TRBV3-1,many,NA,CASSQEETQYF,TGTGCCAGCAGCCAAGAAGAGACCCAGTACTTC
TRBJ2-5,TRBV5-6,few,NA,CASITLGQETQYF,TGTGCCAGCATCACATTAGGGCAAGAGACCCAGTACTTC
TRBJ2-1,TRBV2,many,NA,CASSPRQGLSYNEQFF,TGTGCCAGCAGCCCGCGGCAGGGACTCTCCTACAATGAGCAGTTCTTC
TRBJ1-2,TRBV18,NA,TRBD1,CASSPLGQLIGDGYTF,TGTGCCAGCTCACCCTTGGGACAGCTTATAGGGGATGGCTACACCTTC
TRBJ1-5,TRBV2,few,NA,CASSDGPDNRPQHF,TGTGCCAGCAGTGATGGCCCAGACAATCGGCCCCAGCATTTT
TRBJ2-5,TRBV4-1,NA,NA,CASSQESFGETQYF,TGCGCCAGCAGCCAAGAAAGTTTCGGAGAGACCCAGTACTTC
TRBJ2-7,TRBV27,few,TRBD1,CASRGQVAYEQYF,TGTGCCAGCAGAGGACAGGTAGCATACGAGCAGTACTTC
TRBJ2-4,TRBV27,NA,NA,CASSLFGPQDIQYF,TGTGCCAGCAGTTTATTTGGACCCCAGGACATTCAGTACTTC
TRBJ2-4,TRBV11-1,NA,TRBD2,CASSQATGGIQYF,TGTGCCAGCAGCCAGGCCACGGGGGGCATTCAGTACTTC
TRBJ2-6,TRBV5-5,NA,TRBD1,CASSLPRGYSSGANVLTF,TGTGCCAGCAGCCTACCCAGGGGGTACAGCTCTGGGGCCAACGTCCTGACTTTC
TRBJ2-5,TRBV2,many,TRBD2,CASSEPTSGRETQYF,TGTGCCAGCAGTGAACCTACTAGCGGGAGAGAGACCCAGTACTTC
TRBJ2-2,TRBV3-1,many,TRBD1,CASSQPGTGNTGELFF,TGTGCCAGCAGCCAACCCGGGACAGGAAACACCGGGGAGCTGTTTTTT
TRBJ1-5,TRBV20-1,few,NA,CSARVPGSNQPQHF,TGCAGTGCTAGAGTACCAGGGAGCAATCAGCCCCAGCATTTT
TRBJ2-5,TRBV3-1,few,NA,CASSQVKRSVQETQYF,TGTGCCAGCAGCCAAGTGAAGCGATCCGTCCAAGAGACCCAGTACTTC
TRBJ2-4,TRBV15,many,NA,CATSREMGAKNIQYF,TGTGCCACCAGCAGAGAGATGGGGGCCAAAAACATTCAGTACTTC
TRBJ2-4,TRBV6-1,NA,NA,CASSQTTGGAKNIQYF,TGTGCCAGCAGTCAAACGACTGGAGGGGCCAAAAACATTCAGTACTTC
TRBJ1-1,TRBV5-1,NA,NA,CASSFSGANTEAFF,TGCGCCAGCAGCTTCTCCGGGGCGAACACTGAAGCTTTCTTT
TRBJ2-7,TRBV5-1,NA,TRBD1,CASSPGGQVAEQYF,TGCGCCAGCAGCCCTGGGGGACAGGTAGCCGAGCAGTACTTC
TRBJ2-5,TRBV15,many,NA,CATSQGTARETQYF,TGTGCCACGTCGCAGGGTACAGCCAGAGAGACCCAGTACTTC
TRBJ2-3,TRBV29-1,few,NA,CSVEKREAPSIGTQYF,TGCAGCGTTGAAAAGCGCGAGGCCCCAAGTATAGGTACGCAGTATTTT
TRBJ1-2,TRBV6-1,many,TRBD1,CASSQPYGTGEGYTF,TGTGCCAGCAGCCAACCCTACGGGACAGGAGAAGGCTACACCTTC
TRBJ1-1,TRBV29-1,few,NA,CSAVGHRYQAFF,TGCAGCGCGGTGGGACACAGGTACCAAGCTTTCTTT
TRBJ2-7,TRBV28,once,TRBD1,CATHRGNSYEQYF,TGTGCCACCCACAGGGGTAACTCCTACGAGCAGTACTTC
TRBJ1-4,TRBV19,NA,NA,CASSRGHREKLFF,TGTGCCAGTAGTAGGGGGCATCGTGAAAAACTGTTTTTT
TRBJ2-1,TRBV12-3/TRBV12-4,NA,NA,CASSLLDGSRYNEQFF,TGTGCCAGCAGTCTCCTCGACGGGAGTCGCTACAATGAGCAGTTCTTC
TRBJ2-2,TRBV11-3,NA,NA,CASSLDNAGAPGELFF,TGTGCCAGCAGCTTAGATAACGCAGGGGCCCCCGGGGAGCTGTTTTTT
TRBJ1-2,TRBV27,many,NA,CASSMTASNYGYTF,TGTGCCAGCAGTATGACGGCCTCTAACTATGGCTACACCTTC
TRBJ2-2,TRBV11-2,many,NA,CASREGLTNTGELFF,TGTGCCAGCAGGGAGGGACTCACGAACACCGGGGAGCTGTTTTTT
TRBJ2-3,TRBV7-9,NA,NA,CASSPETDTQYF,TGTGCCAGCAGCCCTGAGACAGATACGCAGTATTTT